The 17 T cell receptor beta chains given below trace back to one sample, sequenced in a study of cytomegalovirus exposure and HLA in healthy donors. The method was immunoSEQ multiplex PCR; TCRdb's version includes in-frame clones alone and lacks a portion of them. The repertoire includes some 100,000 clones, 70% to 90% of them detected once, and about 4.4% sits in the top ten. Material: PBMCs. All receptors derive from a man in his late teens or twenties in good health and CMV-seropositive.

The V gene is TRBV28, the J gene TRBJ2-1; 8 nucleotides line up with TRBD2. CDR1 is MDHEN and CDR2 is SYDVKM in the germline V gene. The CDR3 spans 12 residues. The CDR3 region is CASGGPYNEQFF. CDR3 DNA sequence: TGTGCGAGCGGGGGCCCCTACAATGAGCAGTTCTTC. Full variable domain (remainder filled in from reference TRBV28 and TRBJ2-1): DVKVTQSSRYLVKRTGEKVFLECVQDMDHENMFWYRQDPGLGLRLIYFSYDVKMKEKGDIPEGYSVSREKKERFSLILESASTNQTSMYLCASGGPYNEQFFGPGTRLTVL.

The V gene is TRBV7-2, the J gene TRBJ2-7; a weak D match, TRBD2 (5 bases). The CDR3 is made up of 15 amino acids. Germline assignment: CDR1 SGHTA and CDR2 FQGNSA. The germline V and J ends were trimmed by 2 bases and 4 bases, with 15 bases remaining between them. The CDR3 DNA reads TGTGCCAGCAGCTTATTTGGACTGAAAGAGTACGAGCAGTACTTC. Its translation is CASSLFGLKEYEQYF.

Only a few counts were recorded for this clone. This rearrangement joins TRBV15 to TRBJ2-7, with 7 bases that match TRBD1. The CDR3 sequence is 16 residues long. V gave up 3 bases and J gave up 0 bases; unmatched junction bases: 8. The V gene's germline CDR1 is LNHNV and CDR2 YYDKDF (reference sequence). This CDR3 reads CATSRERPGGSYEQYF. The CDR3 DNA follows: TGTGCCACCAGCAGGGAAAGGCCAGGGGGCTCCTACGAGCAGTACTTC.

This clone was seen a single time. The chain combines TRBV20-1 with TRBJ2-3; D unclear. The CDR3 loop spans 11 amino acids. The germline gives CDR1 DFQATT, CDR2 SNEGSKA (reference sequence). Deletions cut 5 bases from V and 6 bases from J, with 9 bases between. CDR3 in DNA: TGCAGTGCTCTGTTCGGGGATACGCAGTATTTT. The encoded protein is CSALFGDTQYF.

This sequence joins TRBV14 and TRBJ1-6; TRBD1 agrees at 8 bases. This CDR3 is built from 15 residues. Trimming cost V 5 bases and J 11 bases; bases outside gene matches: 11. Looked up from germline, CDR1 is SGHDN and CDR2 is FVKESK. As DNA, the CDR3 is TGTGCCAGCAGCGCGGACAGGGTGGGATCCGCACCCCTCCACTTT. Residues: CASSADRVGSAPLHF.

Worth noting for this clone: This CDR3 is also generated by other DNA sequences in the sample. The V gene is TRBV6-6, the J gene TRBJ1-1; 7 nucleotides line up with TRBD1. The CDR3 length is 13 residues. CDR1 is MNHNY, CDR2 SVGAGI, per germline (reference sequence). The junction had 3 bases not matched to a gene; V was cut back by 6 bases and J by 2 bases. The CDR3 loop is CASRRQGNTEAFF. The CDR3 region has the DNA TGTGCCAGCAGGCGACAGGGAAACACTGAAGCTTTCTTT.

The rearrangement joins TRBV5-1 to TRBJ2-1; D not resolved. CDR3 length equals 15 residues. Germline CDR1 reads SGHRS; CDR2 reads YFSETQ. Deletions cut 0 bases from V and 4 bases from J, with 11 bases between. CDR3 coding DNA: TGCGCCAGCAGCTTGGCAGGCGACGCTTACAATGAGCAGTTCTTC. Residues: CASSLAGDAYNEQFF. Full variable domain (remainder filled in from reference TRBV5-1 and TRBJ2-1): KAGVTQTPRYLIKTRGQQVTLSCSPISGHRSVSWYQQTPGQGLQFLFEYFSETQRNKGNFPGRFSGRQFSNSRSEMNVSTLELGDSALYLCASSLAGDAYNEQFFGPGTRLTVL.

This chain links TRBV2 with TRBJ1-6, with 8 bases that match TRBD1. The CDR3 is 14 amino acids. The V gene end was trimmed by 6 bases and the J gene end by 8 bases; junction bases not matched to a gene: 6. Germline-derived CDR1 and CDR2 are SNHLY and FYNNEI. The CDR3: CASRGQGPDSPLHF. CDR3 sequence (DNA): TGTGCCAGCAGAGGACAGGGCCCCGATTCACCCCTCCACTTT.

The J gene is TRBJ2-7, the V gene TRBV29-1, with D maybe TRBD1 (5 bases). Trimming removed 4 bases from V and 0 bases from J, with 7 bases in between. Germline values: CDR1 SQVTM, CDR2 ANQGSEA. CDR3 length: 12 amino acids. CDR3 protein: CSVGGRSYEQYF. The DNA of the CDR3 is TGCAGCGTTGGGGGCCGCTCCTACGAGCAGTACTTC.

This clone has only one observation. The V and J genes are TRBV19 and TRBJ1-6; TRBD1 is a possible D gene (5 bases). V lost 6 bases, J lost 8 bases, and 17 bases lay in between. The germline CDR1 and CDR2 sequences are LNHDA and SQIVND (reference sequence). The CDR3 spans 15 residues. The chain's CDR3 is CASSPWQGPDSPLHF. CDR3 nucleotides: TGTGCCAGTAGCCCGTGGCAGGGTCCGGATTCACCCCTCCACTTT.

The chain couples TRBV28 to TRBJ1-3; weak D call: TRBD1 (6 bases). Trimming shortened V by 4 bases and J by 4 bases, and 11 bases separated the two germline ends. CDR3 length: 14 residues. Germline V gives CDR1 MDHEN, CDR2 SYDVKM. This chain's CDR3 is CASSSQGRGNTIYF. Here the CDR3 DNA reads TGTGCCAGCAGTTCCCAGGGGAGAGGAAACACCATATATTTT.

The chain recombines TRBV7-9 with TRBJ2-1, with TRBD1 matching 9 bases. The CDR3 runs to 15 residues. CDR1 SEHNR and CDR2 FQNEAQ come from the germline V gene (reference sequence). V lost 1 base, J lost 2 bases, and 0 bases stayed unmatched. For the CDR3, the DNA is TGTGCCAGCAGCTTAGGACAGGGGGCCTACAATGAGCAGTTCTTC. Residues: CASSLGQGAYNEQFF. Looking up the rest from reference TRBV7-9 and TRBJ2-1 gives the full variable domain: DTGVSQNPRHKITKRGQNVTFRCDPISEHNRLYWYRQTLGQGPEFLTYFQNEAQLEKSRLLSDRFSAERPKGSFSTLEIQRTEQGDSAMYLCASSLGQGAYNEQFFGPGTRLTVL.

The chain joins TRBV5-1 to TRBJ1-3; TRBD1 agrees at 8 bases. V lost 2 bases and J lost 0; bases outside the gene matches: 4. CDR1 SGHRS and CDR2 YFSETQ come from the germline V gene. The length of the CDR3 is 16 residues. CDR3 DNA: TGCGCCAGCAGCTTCCGGACAGGGCTCTCTGGAAACACCATATATTTT. It translates to CASSFRTGLSGNTIYF.

This chain uses TRBV27 with TRBJ1-5; tentative D call: TRBD1 (6 bases). CDR1 is MNHEY, CDR2 SMNVEV, per germline (reference sequence). The CDR3 is made up of 15 amino acids. V was shortened by 11 bases and J by 3 bases, with 20 bases between the two germline ends. DNA for the CDR3: TGTGCCTCGGGGGGGCGGAATCCGAACAATCAGCCCCAGCATTTT. As protein: CASGGRNPNNQPQHF.

This clone was seen only once. V gene TRBV7-2 combines with J gene TRBJ2-7; a weak D match, TRBD2 (6 bases). V lost 4 bases, J lost 0 bases, and 16 bases lay in between. The CDR3 runs to 16 residues. Looked up from germline, CDR1 is SGHTA and CDR2 is FQGNSA. The CDR3 region is CASSYQAGPSSYEQYF. The CDR3 DNA sequence: TGTGCCAGCAGCTATCAAGCGGGCCCGAGCTCCTACGAGCAGTACTTC.

This clone was counted a single time. CDR3 sequence reads: CASSLVASGADTQYF. For the CDR3, the DNA is TGTGCCAGCAGCTTAGTGGCTAGCGGGGCGGATACGCAGTATTTT. This chain uses TRBV7-9 with TRBJ2-3, with TRBD2 identical over 9 bases. The V gene's germline CDR1 is SEHNR and CDR2 FQNEAQ (reference sequence). This CDR3 is built from 15 residues. Unmatched junction bases numbered 5, after V lost 1 base and J lost 6 bases.

The rearrangement joins TRBV5-1 to TRBJ2-7; D possibly corresponds to TRBD1 (6 bases). Germline V CDR1 and CDR2: SGHRS, YFSETQ. V dropped 2 bases and J dropped 5 bases, with 17 bases sitting between them. This CDR3 comprises 15 residues. The CDR3 bases are TGCGCCAGCAGCTTCCCTAATACAGGGTTTAACGAGCAGTACTTC. The encoded protein is CASSFPNTGFNEQYF.